This is a list of T cell receptor beta chains from one sample in a study of T cell responses to AZD1222 COVID-19 vaccine. Here immunoSEQ multiplex PCR was the method, and the copy in TCRdb shows in-frame clones only, minus some. The data contain about 160,000 clones, around 93% of them singletons. The specimen comprised peripheral blood, sampled on day 0 of AZD1222 vaccination. The receptors stem from an adult in good health. Both conserved end residues are part of each CDR3. D genes are given only for firm matches. Only some rows state a clone size, as once, few, many or a class for expanded clones.

V	size	J	D	DNA	CDR3
TRBV10-3	once	TRBJ1-3	TRBD1	TGTGCCATCAGTGATACCGCCAGGGGGAGTGGAAACACCATATATTTT	CAISDTARGSGNTIYF
TRBV7-2	-	TRBJ2-1	TRBD2	TGTGCCAGCAGCCGGTCCCGAACGGGAGGGCCGAGTGAGCAGTTCTTC	CASSRSRTGGPSEQFF
TRBV2	-	TRBJ1-3	-	TGTGCCAGTCTACGTCGGGGAGTTGGAAACACCATATATTTT	CASLRRGVGNTIYF
TRBV4-2	-	TRBJ1-3	-	TGTGCCAGCAGCCCCAACCCAAGGTCTGGAAACACCATATATTTT	CASSPNPRSGNTIYF
TRBV5-4	-	TRBJ2-1	TRBD2	TGTGCCAGCAGCTTAGGGACTAGCGGAATCCGGGGCAATGAGCAGTTCTTC	CASSLGTSGIRGNEQFF
TRBV5-1	few	TRBJ1-1	-	TGCGCCAGCAGCTTCGGGCGGGGGATGAACACTGAAGCTTTCTTT	CASSFGRGMNTEAFF
TRBV27	-	TRBJ1-1	-	TGTGCCAGCAGTTTGACCAACAGCCGGGGTGAAGCTTTCTTT	CASSLTNSRGEAFF
TRBV7-8	-	TRBJ1-2	TRBD1	TGTGCCAGCAGCCCCGGGACAGGGCTCTATGGCTACACCTTC	CASSPGTGLYGYTF
TRBV6-6	-	TRBJ1-2	-	TGTGCCAGCACCACCTGGGGGTTACACAACTATGGCTACACCTTC	CASTTWGLHNYGYTF
TRBV15	-	TRBJ2-7	TRBD2	TGTGCCACCAGCAGAGACGGAGTAGCGGGAGACGAGCAGTACTTC	CATSRDGVAGDEQYF
TRBV7-9	once	TRBJ2-7	TRBD2	TGTGCCAGCAGCCCTCGACTAGCCTTAACCTACGAGCAGTACTTC	CASSPRLALTYEQYF
TRBV7-9	-	TRBJ1-2	-	TGTGCCAGCAGCCCTAAATCTGGAGGGAACTATGGCTACACCTTC	CASSPKSGGNYGYTF
TRBV6-1	-	TRBJ1-1	-	TGTGCCAGCAGTGATGGTCAAAAGAACACTGAAGCTTTCTTT	CASSDGQKNTEAFF
TRBV2	-	TRBJ2-1	TRBD2	TGTGCCAGCAGGATATCTAGCGGGGCCTCCTACAATGAGCAGTTCTTC	CASRISSGASYNEQFF
TRBV6-6	-	TRBJ1-6	-	TGTGCCAGCAGTTTTTCCGGGAATAATTCACCCCTCCACTTT	CASSFSGNNSPLHF
TRBV4-3	-	TRBJ1-2	TRBD1	TGCGCCAGCAGCCAAGTTGGGACAGGGAACGGCTACACCTTC	CASSQVGTGNGYTF
TRBV2	-	TRBJ2-5	TRBD2	TGTGCCAGCAAGCGGGAGGGTGAGACCCAGTACTTC	CASKREGETQYF
TRBV4-3	-	TRBJ1-1	-	TGCGCCAGCAGCCAAGATCCGGACACTGAAGCTTTCTTT	CASSQDPDTEAFF
TRBV5-8	-	TRBJ2-1	TRBD2	TGTGCCAGCAGCTTGGGTCTAGCGGTCTACAATGAGCAGTTCTTC	CASSLGLAVYNEQFF
TRBV7-9	-	TRBJ2-7	-	TGTGCCAGCAGCTTAACGGCGCTGTACGAGCAGTACTTC	CASSLTALYEQYF
TRBV9	-	TRBJ2-7	-	TGTGCCAGCAGCCCGAGGGGGGCTCCCGGCTCGTTACCGCAGTACTTC	CASSPRGAPGSLPQYF
TRBV12-3/TRBV12-4	-	TRBJ1-2	-	TGTGCCAGCTCAGGGCTGGGGTACACCTTC	CASSGLGYTF
TRBV11-2	-	TRBJ2-1	-	TGTGCCAGCAGCTTAGGGTACAGCGGCTCCTACAATGAGCAGTTCTTC	CASSLGYSGSYNEQFF
TRBV2	-	TRBJ2-7	-	TGTGCCAGCACGGCAGGGAATACTCCCCGCGAGCAGTACTTC	CASTAGNTPREQYF
TRBV3-1/TRBV3-2	once	TRBJ2-7	TRBD1	TGTGCCAGCAGCCAAGTCGACAGGGAACTCTACGAGCAGTACTTC	CASSQVDRELYEQYF
TRBV18	-	TRBJ1-1	TRBD1	TGTGCCAGCTCACCATGGCCAGGGGGCGAGAATGAAGCTTTCTTT	CASSPWPGGENEAFF
TRBV12-3/TRBV12-4	-	TRBJ1-1	-	TGTGCCAGCAGTCCAACACCGACAGAAGCTTTCTTT	CASSPTPTEAFF
TRBV7-8	-	TRBJ1-5	-	TGTGCCAGCAGCTCGACCAATCAGCCCCAGCATTTT	CASSSTNQPQHF
TRBV6-5	-	TRBJ2-7	-	TGTGCCAGCAGTTACCTGGGGGGGGGCGGTGGCGAGCAGTACTTC	CASSYLGGGGGEQYF
TRBV5-5	-	TRBJ2-2	-	TGTGCCAGCAGCTTGGTTGCAGGGTACACCGGGGAGCTGTTTTTT	CASSLVAGYTGELFF
TRBV3-1/TRBV3-2	-	TRBJ2-2	-	TGTGCCAGCAGCCAAGCGGGGTTTGCCGGGGAGCTGTTTTTT	CASSQAGFAGELFF
TRBV27	-	TRBJ1-1	-	TGTGCCAGCAGTTTCCGGGGGCCGAGCTTTTACAACACTGAAGCTTTCTTT	CASSFRGPSFYNTEAFF
TRBV7-2	-	TRBJ1-6	TRBD1	TGTGCCAGCAGCCCAGGGACAGGGTATTGGGCCCTCCACTTT	CASSPGTGYWALHF